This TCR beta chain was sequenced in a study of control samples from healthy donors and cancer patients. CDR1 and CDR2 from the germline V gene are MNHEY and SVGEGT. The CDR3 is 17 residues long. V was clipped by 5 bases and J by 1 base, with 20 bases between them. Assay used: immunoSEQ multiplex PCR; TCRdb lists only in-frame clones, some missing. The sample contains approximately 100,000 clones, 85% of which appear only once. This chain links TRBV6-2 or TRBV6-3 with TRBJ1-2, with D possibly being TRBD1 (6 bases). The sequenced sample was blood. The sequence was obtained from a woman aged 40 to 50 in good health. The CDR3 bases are TGTGCCAGCAGTGGCGCGGGGCGGACAGAATTTAACTATGGCTACACCTTC. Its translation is CASSGAGRTEFNYGYTF.